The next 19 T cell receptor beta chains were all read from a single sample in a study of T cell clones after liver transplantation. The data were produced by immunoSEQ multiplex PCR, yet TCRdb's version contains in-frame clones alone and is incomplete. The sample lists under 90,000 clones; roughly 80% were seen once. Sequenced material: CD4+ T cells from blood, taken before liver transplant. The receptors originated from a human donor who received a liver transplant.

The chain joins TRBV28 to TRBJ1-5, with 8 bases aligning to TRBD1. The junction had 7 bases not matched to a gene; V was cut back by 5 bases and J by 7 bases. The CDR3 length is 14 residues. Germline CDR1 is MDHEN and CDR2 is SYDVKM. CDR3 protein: CASSPYRGSQPQHF. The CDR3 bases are TGTGCCAGCAGTCCCTACAGGGGGTCACAGCCCCAGCATTTT.

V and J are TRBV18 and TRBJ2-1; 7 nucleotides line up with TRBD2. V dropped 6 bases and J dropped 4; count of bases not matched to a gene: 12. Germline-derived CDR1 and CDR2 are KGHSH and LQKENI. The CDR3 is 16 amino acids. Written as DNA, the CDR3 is TGTGCCAGCTCTCTCCTGATGGCTAGCGGATACAATGAGCAGTTCTTC. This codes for CASSLLMASGYNEQFF.

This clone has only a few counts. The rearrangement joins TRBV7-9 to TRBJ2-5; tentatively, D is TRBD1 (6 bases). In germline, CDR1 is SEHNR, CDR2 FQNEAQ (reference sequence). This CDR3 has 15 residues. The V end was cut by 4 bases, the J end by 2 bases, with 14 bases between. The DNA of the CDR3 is TGTGCCAGCAGCTCTATCGGACAGCCACAAGAGACCCAGTACTTC. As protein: CASSSIGQPQETQYF.

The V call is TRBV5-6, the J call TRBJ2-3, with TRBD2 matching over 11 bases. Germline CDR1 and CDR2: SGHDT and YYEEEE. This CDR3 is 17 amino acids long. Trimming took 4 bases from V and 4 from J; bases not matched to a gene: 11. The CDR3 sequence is CASSRGVLAGVADTQYF. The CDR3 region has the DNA TGTGCCAGCAGCCGCGGGGTACTAGCGGGAGTGGCAGATACGCAGTATTTT.

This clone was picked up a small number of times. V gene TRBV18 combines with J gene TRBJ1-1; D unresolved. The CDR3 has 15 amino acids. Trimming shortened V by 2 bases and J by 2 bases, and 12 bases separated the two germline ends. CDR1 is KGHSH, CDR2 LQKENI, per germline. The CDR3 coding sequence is TGTGCCAGCTCACCAAGGAGGGAGCAAAACACTGAAGCTTTCTTT. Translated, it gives CASSPRREQNTEAFF. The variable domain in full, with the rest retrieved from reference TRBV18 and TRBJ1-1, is NAGVMQNPRHLVRRRGQEARLRCSPMKGHSHVYWYRQLPEEGLKFMVYLQKENIIDESGMPKERFSAEFPKEGPSILRIQQVVRGDSAAYFCASSPRREQNTEAFFGQGTRLTVV.

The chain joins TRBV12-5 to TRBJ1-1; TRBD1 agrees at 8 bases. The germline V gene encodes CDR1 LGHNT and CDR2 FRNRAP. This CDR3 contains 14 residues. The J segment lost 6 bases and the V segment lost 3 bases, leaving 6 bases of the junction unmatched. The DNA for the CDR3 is TGTGCTAGTGGTTTTTCGGACAGGGTGTCTGAAGCTTTCTTT. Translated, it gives CASGFSDRVSEAFF.

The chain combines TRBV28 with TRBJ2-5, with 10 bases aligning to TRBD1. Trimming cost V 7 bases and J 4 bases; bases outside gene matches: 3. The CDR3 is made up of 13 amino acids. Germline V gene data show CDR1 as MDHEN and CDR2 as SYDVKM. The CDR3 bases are TGTGCCAGCAACGACAGGGGGCGAGAGACCCAGTACTTC. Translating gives CASNDRGRETQYF.

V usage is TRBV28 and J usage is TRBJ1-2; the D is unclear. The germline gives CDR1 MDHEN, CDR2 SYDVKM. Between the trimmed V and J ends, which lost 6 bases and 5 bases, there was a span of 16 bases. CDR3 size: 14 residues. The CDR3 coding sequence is TGTGCCAGCAGCCCCCCGGTCGGGGTTTATGGCTACACCTTC. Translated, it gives CASSPPVGVYGYTF.

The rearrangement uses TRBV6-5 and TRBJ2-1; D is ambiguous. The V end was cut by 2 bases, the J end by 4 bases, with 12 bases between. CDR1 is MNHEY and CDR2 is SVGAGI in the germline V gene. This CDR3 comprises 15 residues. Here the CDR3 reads CASSYVGRSYNEQFF. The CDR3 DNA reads TGTGCCAGCAGTTACGTAGGACGTTCTTACAATGAGCAGTTCTTC.

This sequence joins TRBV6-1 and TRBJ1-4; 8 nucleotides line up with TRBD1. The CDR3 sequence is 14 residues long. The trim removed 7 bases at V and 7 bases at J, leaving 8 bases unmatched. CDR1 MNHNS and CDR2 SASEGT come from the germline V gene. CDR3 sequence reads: CASTSTGVGEKLFF. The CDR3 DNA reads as TGTGCCAGCACCTCGACAGGGGTTGGTGAAAAACTGTTTTTT.

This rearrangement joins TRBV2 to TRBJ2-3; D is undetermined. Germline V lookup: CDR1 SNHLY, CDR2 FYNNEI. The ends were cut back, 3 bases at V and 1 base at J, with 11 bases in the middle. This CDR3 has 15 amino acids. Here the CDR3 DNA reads TGTGCCAGCAGTGACGGCGGCAGGCGCACAGATACGCAGTATTTT. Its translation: CASSDGGRRTDTQYF.

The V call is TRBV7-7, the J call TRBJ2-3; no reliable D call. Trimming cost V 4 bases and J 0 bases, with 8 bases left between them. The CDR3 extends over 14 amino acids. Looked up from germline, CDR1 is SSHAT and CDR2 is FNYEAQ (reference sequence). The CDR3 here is CASSSGASTDTQYF. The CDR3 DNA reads TGTGCCAGCAGCTCAGGAGCTAGCACAGATACGCAGTATTTT. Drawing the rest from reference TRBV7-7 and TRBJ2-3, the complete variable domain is GAGVSQSPRYKVTKRGQDVTLRCDPISSHATLYWYQQALGQGPEFLTYFNYEAQPDKSGLPSDRFSAERPEGSISTLTIQRTEQRDSAMYRCASSSGASTDTQYFGPGTRLTVL.

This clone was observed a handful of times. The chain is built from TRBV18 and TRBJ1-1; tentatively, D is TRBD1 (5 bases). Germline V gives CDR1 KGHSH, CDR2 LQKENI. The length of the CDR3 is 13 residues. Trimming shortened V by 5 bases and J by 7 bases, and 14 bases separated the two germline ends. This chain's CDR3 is CASSTQENNEAFF. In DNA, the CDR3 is TGTGCCAGCTCAACACAGGAAAATAATGAAGCTTTCTTT.

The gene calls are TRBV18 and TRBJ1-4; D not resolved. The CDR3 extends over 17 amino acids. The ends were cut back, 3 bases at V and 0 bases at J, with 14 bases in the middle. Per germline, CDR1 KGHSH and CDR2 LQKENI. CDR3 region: CASSPLQVEATNEKLFF. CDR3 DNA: TGTGCCAGCTCACCCCTACAAGTGGAGGCAACTAATGAAAAACTGTTTTTT.

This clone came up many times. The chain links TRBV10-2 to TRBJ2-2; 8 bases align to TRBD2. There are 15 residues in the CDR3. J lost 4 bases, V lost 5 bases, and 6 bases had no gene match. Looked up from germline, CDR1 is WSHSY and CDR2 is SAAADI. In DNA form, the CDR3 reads TGCGCCAGCAGTTGGGTAGCGGGGCCCACCGGGGAGCTGTTTTTT. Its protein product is CASSWVAGPTGELFF.

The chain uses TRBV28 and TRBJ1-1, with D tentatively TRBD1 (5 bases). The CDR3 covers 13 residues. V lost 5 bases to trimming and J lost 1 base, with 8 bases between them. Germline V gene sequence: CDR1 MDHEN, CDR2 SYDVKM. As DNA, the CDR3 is TGTGCCAGCAGTGCCGACAGGAACACTGAAGCTTTCTTT. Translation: CASSADRNTEAFF.

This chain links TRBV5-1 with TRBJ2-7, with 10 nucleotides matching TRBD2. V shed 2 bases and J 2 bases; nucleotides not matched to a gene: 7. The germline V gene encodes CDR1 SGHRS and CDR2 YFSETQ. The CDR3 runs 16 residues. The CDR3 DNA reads TGCGCCAGCAGCTTTCCACTAGCGGGATCCCCCTACGAGCAGTACTTC. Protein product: CASSFPLAGSPYEQYF.

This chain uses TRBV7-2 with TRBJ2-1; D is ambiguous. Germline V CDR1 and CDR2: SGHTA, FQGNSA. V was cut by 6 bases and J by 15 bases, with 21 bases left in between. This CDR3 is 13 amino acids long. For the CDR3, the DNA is TGTGCCAGCAGTCAAAACCAACGTGGGGTTGGGTTCTTC. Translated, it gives CASSQNQRGVGFF.

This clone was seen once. The CDR3 DNA sequence: TGTGCCAGCACCCCCCCGATGAACGGTGAAGCTTTCTTT. Its protein is CASTPPMNGEAFF. The chain uses TRBV7-8 and TRBJ1-1; D call uncertain. Germline CDR1 is SGHVS and CDR2 is FQNEAQ. Trimming left V 7 bases short and J 7 bases short, with 16 bases between. The CDR3 has 13 amino acids.